This T cell receptor (beta chain) comes out of a study of T-cell reconstitution after alpha-beta-depleted transplantation in children. CDR3 size: 14 residues. With 5 bases removed from V and 8 bases from J, the gap between germline ends came to 15 bases. Germline V gene lookup returns CDR1 SGHTA and CDR2 FQGNSA. Only one count was recorded for this clonotype. Unique molecular identifiers were incorporated during preparation of the TCRbeta library. TCRdb used MiXCR to reprocess the PCR reads, holding one entry per CDR3 protein. The sample has 440,000 or so distinct CDR3 sequences, about a tenth seen once; the top ten hold 4.5% to 6%.

The gene calls are TRBV7-2 and TRBJ1-4, with D maybe TRBD1 (6 bases). The TCR originated in a human donor who donated a stem cell graft to a child with acute myeloid leukemia. The sample consisted of PBMCs from the stem cell graft donor, taken from the stem cell graft. CDR3 in amino acids: CASSPGAFKEKLFF. Written as DNA, the CDR3 is TGTGCCAGCAGCCCGGGGGCGTTTAAGGAAAAACTGTTTTTT.